This is a list of T cell receptor beta chains from one sample in a study of regulatory T cells in long-lasting Graves disease. TCRdb analysed the multiplex PCR reads with MiXCR anew, one entry per CDR3 protein. The sample holds roughly 560,000 distinct CDR3 sequences, more than 10% seen once. The data were also submitted as part of a second study, on T cells in Graves' hyperthyroidism and ophthalmopathy.

The sequencing used peripheral blood mononuclear cells (PBMCs), collected at new diagnosis, from a patient treated with antithyroid drugs. The receptors stem from a woman in her 30s with Graves disease. Each CDR3 is given with its conserved first and last residue. The D gene is left open where the match is weak. Size values are once, few and many counts, or a class for expanded clones, and some rows have none.

TRBJ2-7	.	TRBV2	.	CASSHGGSSYEQYF	TGTGCCAGCAGCCACGGTGGCAGCTCCTACGAGCAGTACTTC
TRBJ1-3	.	TRBV6-1	few	CASRRGNSGNTIYF	TGTGCCAGCAGGAGGGGGAACTCTGGAAACACCATATATTTT
TRBJ2-1	.	TRBV20-1	few	CSASPRGAYNEQFF	TGCAGTGCTAGCCCTCGTGGGGCCTACAATGAGCAGTTCTTC
TRBJ2-1	.	TRBV5-4	.	CASSFLSWGSYNEQFF	TGTGCCAGCAGCTTTCTTAGTTGGGGCTCCTACAATGAGCAGTTCTTC
TRBJ1-6	TRBD1	TRBV9	.	CASSADRARSPLHF	TGTGCCAGCAGCGCCGACAGGGCCCGCTCACCCCTCCACTTT
TRBJ1-2	TRBD1	TRBV5-4	.	CASSPPGGAGGNYGYTF	TGTGCCAGCAGCCCACCCGGTGGGGCAGGGGGAAACTATGGCTACACCTTC
TRBJ1-1	.	TRBV18	many	CASSPRTRDLEAFF	TGTGCCAGCTCACCAAGAACACGCGACCTTGAAGCTTTCTTT
TRBJ2-1	.	TRBV27	.	CASKPGAPYNEQFF	TGTGCCAGCAAACCCGGGGCTCCCTACAATGAGCAGTTCTTC
TRBJ1-5	.	TRBV6-1	many	CASRPQGDRQPQHF	TGTGCCAGCAGGCCCCAGGGAGATAGGCAGCCCCAGCATTTT
TRBJ2-5	TRBD1	TRBV12-3/TRBV12-4	.	CASSFLDRAAGETQYF	TGTGCCAGCAGTTTCCTGGACAGGGCTGCCGGGGAGACCCAGTACTTC
TRBJ2-3	TRBD2	TRBV6-1	few	CASSGVSGSVPDTQYF	TGTGCCAGCAGCGGAGTCAGCGGGAGCGTCCCAGATACGCAGTATTTT
TRBJ1-2	.	TRBV29-1	many	CSVGPGVEDYTF	TGCAGCGTTGGGCCAGGCGTAGAGGACTACACCTTC
TRBJ2-5	.	TRBV7-9	many	CASSLALYRQDQETQYF	TGTGCCAGCAGCTTAGCACTTTATCGGCAAGACCAAGAGACCCAGTACTTC
TRBJ1-1	.	TRBV20-1	few	CSARPWGGRTEAFF	TGCAGTGCTAGGCCCTGGGGGGGACGGACTGAAGCTTTCTTT
TRBJ2-3	.	TRBV10-2	many	CASSDGLTGDTQYF	TGCGCCAGCAGCGATGGGTTGACGGGTGATACGCAGTATTTT
TRBJ2-3	TRBD1	TRBV12-3/TRBV12-4	many	CASRSRDRGGDTQYF	TGTGCCAGCAGATCCCGGGACAGGGGTGGCGATACGCAGTATTTT
TRBJ2-7	.	TRBV7-2	many	CASSFRGGYEQYF	TGTGCCAGCAGCTTCAGGGGAGGGTACGAGCAGTACTTC
TRBJ2-3	TRBD1	TRBV3-1	many	CASSPRDRGHTQYF	TGTGCCAGCAGCCCTCGGGACAGGGGCCATACGCAGTATTTT
TRBJ1-4	.	TRBV19	many	CASNRQLASANEKLFF	TGTGCCAGTAACCGCCAACTGGCATCAGCGAATGAAAAACTGTTTTTT
TRBJ1-1	.	TRBV13	many	CASSLGPGLMNTEAFF	TGTGCCAGCAGCTTAGGCCCAGGGTTGATGAACACTGAAGCTTTCTTC
TRBJ2-3	.	TRBV28	many	CASSSPSTDTQYF	TGTGCCAGCAGTTCACCTAGCACAGATACGCAGTATTTT
TRBJ1-4	TRBD1	TRBV20-1	few	CSARGQGLEKLFF	TGCAGTGCTAGAGGACAGGGGTTGGAAAAACTGTTTTTT
TRBJ1-1	.	TRBV30	.	CATHDRRAEAFF	TGTGCCACACATGACAGGAGGGCTGAAGCTTTCTTT
TRBJ1-5	.	TRBV6-1	many	CASSEAYQGTQHF	TGTGCCAGCAGTGAAGCATACCAGGGAACCCAGCATTTT
TRBJ2-4	TRBD2	TRBV28	.	CASSSAWLTSGRGEWAKNIQYF	TGTGCCAGCAGTTCCGCGTGGCTCACTAGCGGGAGAGGGGAATGGGCCAAAAACATTCAGTACTTC
TRBJ2-2	.	TRBV9	.	CASSVYGTPSAGELFF	TGTGCCAGCAGCGTATACGGGACACCGAGCGCCGGGGAGCTGTTTTTT
TRBJ2-1	.	TRBV12-3/TRBV12-4	many	CASRNGLNTGEQFF	TGTGCCAGCAGGAATGGACTCAACACGGGTGAGCAGTTCTTC
TRBJ2-4	.	TRBV25-1	many	CASSEWGENDIQYF	TGTGCCAGCAGTGAATGGGGGGAGAACGACATTCAGTACTTC
TRBJ2-1	TRBD1	TRBV10-3	many	CAISEPGGARPEEQFF	TGTGCCATCAGTGAGCCAGGGGGCGCGAGGCCGGAAGAGCAGTTCTTC
TRBJ1-5	.	TRBV28	.	CASSFWKGNQPQHF	TGTGCCAGCAGTTTTTGGAAGGGCAATCAGCCCCAGCATTTT
TRBJ1-1	TRBD1	TRBV7-6	many	CASSPGTGRSGTEAFF	TGTGCCAGCAGCCCTGGGACAGGGCGGTCGGGCACTGAAGCTTTCTTT
TRBJ2-7	TRBD2	TRBV11-3	many	CASSPGLARADYEQYF	TGTGCCAGCAGCCCGGGACTAGCCCGGGCGGACTACGAGCAGTACTTC
TRBJ2-1	.	TRBV30	many	CAWGGSYNEQFF	TGTGCCTGGGGGGGATCCTACAATGAGCAGTTCTTC
TRBJ2-3	TRBD1	TRBV28	many	CASSRWDRGGTDTQYF	TGTGCCAGCAGTCGATGGGACAGGGGTGGCACAGATACGCAGTATTTT
TRBJ1-1	.	TRBV19	.	CASRIRGVMNTEAFF	TGTGCCAGTAGAATACGGGGTGTCATGAACACTGAAGCTTTCTTT
TRBJ2-1	.	TRBV3-1	many	CASSRAGSRNEQFF	TGTGCCAGCAGCCGGGCAGGGTCCCGCAATGAGCAGTTCTTC
TRBJ1-1	.	TRBV5-1	many	CASSQNGDGAFF	TGCGCCAGCAGTCAGAACGGGGACGGAGCTTTCTTT
TRBJ2-1	.	TRBV7-2	few	CASSVTGLGGYNEQFF	TGTGCCAGCAGCGTCACGGGGTTAGGCGGTTACAATGAGCAGTTCTTC
TRBJ2-3	.	TRBV28	few	CASSSPAGSSTDTQYF	TGTGCCAGCAGTTCCCCCGCGGGTTCTAGCACAGATACGCAGTATTTT
TRBJ2-1	TRBD2	TRBV28	many	CASSGGPGSAGGNRNEQFF	TGTGCCAGCAGCGGGGGCCCAGGGAGCGCGGGAGGGAACCGGAATGAGCAGTTCTTC
TRBJ2-5	.	TRBV28	many	CASKAQETQYF	TGTGCCAGCAAGGCCCAAGAGACCCAGTACTTC
TRBJ1-6	.	TRBV6-5	many	CASSYRSGEYYNSPLHF	TGTGCCAGCAGTTACCGATCGGGAGAGTACTATAATTCACCCCTCCACTTT
TRBJ2-1	TRBD2	TRBV5-1	.	CASSEGLAGDLFF	TGCGCCAGCAGCGAGGGACTAGCGGGGGACCTTTTCTTC
TRBJ2-1	TRBD2	TRBV20-1	many	CSAVSGSFVALYNEQFF	TGCAGTGCAGTTAGCGGGAGTTTTGTGGCGCTCTACAATGAGCAGTTCTTC
TRBJ2-7	.	TRBV12-3/TRBV12-4	many	CASSFLQGSREQYF	TGTGCCAGCAGTTTCTTGCAGGGTTCGCGCGAGCAGTACTTC
TRBJ2-5	.	TRBV12-3/TRBV12-4	many	CASSFNGGGVGTQYF	TGTGCCAGCAGTTTTAACGGCGGCGGCGTTGGGACCCAGTACTTC
TRBJ2-1	.	TRBV10-3	many	CAISDGFNEQFF	TGTGCCATCAGTGATGGCTTCAATGAGCAGTTCTTC
TRBJ2-1	TRBD2	TRBV11-2	few	CASSLSPTGSGRGGDEQFF	TGTGCCAGCAGCTTATCCCCGACAGGTAGCGGGAGAGGGGGGGATGAGCAGTTCTTC
TRBJ2-7	TRBD2	TRBV5-1	few	CASSLNSGSYDEQYF	TGCGCCAGCAGCTTGAACAGCGGGAGTTACGACGAGCAGTACTTC
TRBJ2-1	TRBD2	TRBV28	many	CASRLRTSSYNEQFF	TGTGCCAGCAGACTGAGGACTAGCTCCTACAATGAGCAGTTCTTC